The clone carrying this T cell receptor (beta chain) is large in the sample. Its antigen is as yet unknown. Findings and limits, study-wide: Greatest tumor Treg TCR overlap was with tumor naive CD4+ cells. Naive CD4+ cells shared approximately 12% of tumor Treg sequences. Tumor memory CD4+ T cell TCR gene usage was found to cluster with blood and lymph node memory CD4+ cells and with lymph node naive CD4+ cells.

CDR3 length: 16 amino acids. V was clipped by 6 bases and J by 4 bases, with 21 bases between them. Amplification of TRBV12-4/TRBJ1-2 clonotypes used adaptor-ligated barcode primers. TCRdb itself ran the multiplex PCR reads through MiXCR, one entry per CDR3 protein. The sample holds 500 or so distinct CDR3 sequences, 7.8% seen once. The sorted Tregs were CD4+CD25+CD127-/low cells. The V and J genes are TRBV12-3 or TRBV12-4 and TRBJ1-2; weak D call: TRBD1 (5 bases). The receptor was isolated from a female donor with breast cancer. The sample was tumor-infiltrating Tregs sorted from the breast tumor. Here the CDR3 reads CASSILRQSSSYGYTF. CDR3 coding DNA: TGTGCCAGCAGCATACTTCGACAGTCTTCTTCCTATGGCTACACCTTC.